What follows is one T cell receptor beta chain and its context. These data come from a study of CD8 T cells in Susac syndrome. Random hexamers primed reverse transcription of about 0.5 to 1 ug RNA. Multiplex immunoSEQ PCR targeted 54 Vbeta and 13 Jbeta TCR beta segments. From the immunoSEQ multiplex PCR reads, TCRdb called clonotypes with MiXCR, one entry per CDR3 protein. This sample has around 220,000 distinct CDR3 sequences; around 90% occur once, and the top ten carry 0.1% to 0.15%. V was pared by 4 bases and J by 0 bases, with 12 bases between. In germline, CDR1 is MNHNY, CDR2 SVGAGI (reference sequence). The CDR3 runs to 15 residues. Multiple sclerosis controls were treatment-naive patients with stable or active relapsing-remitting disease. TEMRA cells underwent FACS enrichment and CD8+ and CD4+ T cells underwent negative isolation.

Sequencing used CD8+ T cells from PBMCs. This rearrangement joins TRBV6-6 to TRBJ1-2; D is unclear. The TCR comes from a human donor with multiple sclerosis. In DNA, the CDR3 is TGTGCCAGCAGTTCCAGAAGGAGATCTAACTATGGCTACACCTTC. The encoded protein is CASSSRRRSNYGYTF.